The 10 T cell receptor beta chains below come from one sample, sequenced in a study of glioma-infiltrating T cells. Using RNA template, CDR3s of TCR alpha and beta were amplified with iRepertoire arm-PCR. TCRdb analysed the multiplex PCR reads with MiXCR anew, one entry per CDR3 protein. The sample consists of more than 350,000 distinct CDR3 sequences, roughly 41% of them appearing once. Sequencing was done on a sample of glioma tissue, nonneoplastic brain tissue, or PBMCs (not recorded which). These receptors were collected from a human donor with low-grade glioma or glioblastoma, undergoing nonglioma brain surgery, or in good health (not recorded which).

This clonotype appeared a few times. This chain uses TRBV7-9 with TRBJ2-5, with 10 positions matching TRBD1. J was trimmed by 2 bases and V by 0 bases; bases with no gene match: 0. The CDR3 length is 15 residues. Germline V CDR1 and CDR2: SEHNR, FQNEAQ (reference sequence). Here the CDR3 reads CASSLAGQGQETQYF. CDR3 coding DNA: TGTGCCAGCAGCTTAGCGGGACAGGGGCAAGAGACCCAGTACTTC.

A few counts support this clonotype. The chain employs TRBV27 and TRBJ2-6, with D uncertain. Trimming left V 0 bases short and J 0 bases short, with 9 bases between. This CDR3 spans 17 amino acids. Germline V lookup: CDR1 MNHEY, CDR2 SMNVEV (reference sequence). This CDR3 is CASSLSGSFSGANVLTF. CDR3 bases: TGTGCCAGCAGTTTATCCGGAAGTTTCTCTGGGGCCAACGTCCTGACTTTC. Combining the CDR3 with reference TRBV27 and TRBJ2-6 gives the whole variable domain EAQVTQNPRYLITVTGKKLTVTCSQNMNHEYMSWYRQDPGLGLRQIYYSMNVEVTDKGDVPEGYKVSRKEKRNFPLILESPSPNQTSLYFCASSLSGSFSGANVLTFGAGSRLTVL.

The table lists this clonotype with many counts. The rearrangement links TRBV28 to TRBJ2-1; D remains unclear. Germline V gene sequence: CDR1 MDHEN, CDR2 SYDVKM. The CDR3 length is 12 residues. The V end lost 2 bases, the J end lost 7 bases, and 6 bases lay between the germline ends. CDR3 amino acids: CASSLMGNEQFF. The CDR3 DNA follows: TGTGCCAGCAGTTTAATGGGGAATGAGCAGTTCTTC. Together with reference TRBV28 and TRBJ2-1, the CDR3 gives the full variable domain: DVKVTQSSRYLVKRTGEKVFLECVQDMDHENMFWYRQDPGLGLRLIYFSYDVKMKEKGDIPEGYSVSREKKERFSLILESASTNQTSMYLCASSLMGNEQFFGPGTRLTVL.

V is TRBV7-9 and J is TRBJ2-1; maybe TRBD1 (6 bases). This CDR3 is built from 15 residues. Trimming removed 5 bases at V and 6 bases at J, with 17 bases between. Germline V lookup: CDR1 SEHNR, CDR2 FQNEAQ (reference sequence). CDR3 nucleotide sequence: TGTGCCAGCAGCCTGAAACAGGGTATAGCCAATGAGCAGTTCTTC. The encoded protein is CASSLKQGIANEQFF.

This clonotype was seen a few times. The CDR3 coding sequence is TGTGCCAGCAGCTTCGCTGGGCCAGGGAATTCACCCCTCCACTTT. It encodes CASSFAGPGNSPLHF. V usage is TRBV7-2 and J usage is TRBJ1-6; D may be TRBD1 (5 bases). Germline V CDR1 and CDR2: SGHTA, FQGNSA. V was trimmed by 3 bases and J by 7 bases, leaving 13 bases between them. The CDR3 is 15 amino acids.

As to this clonotype: This may come from a read error, since a much larger clone is one base off. The rearrangement joins TRBV28 to TRBJ1-1; D gene unclear. Germline-derived CDR1 and CDR2 are MDHEN and SYDVKM. CDR3 size: 14 residues. Trimming removed 3 bases at V and 0 bases at J, with 8 bases between. CDR3 in amino acids: CASSFAAMNTEAFF. The CDR3 DNA is TGTGCCAGCAGTTTCGCAGCCATGAACACTGAAGCTTTCTTT.

CDR3 nucleotides: TGCAGCGTTGACGGCGGGACAGCATTCGGGACCCAGTACTTC. Its translation: CSVDGGTAFGTQYF. The chain links TRBV29-1 to TRBJ2-5; perhaps TRBD1 as D (7 bases). There are 14 residues in the CDR3. The V and J ends lost 3 bases and 7 bases respectively, with 18 bases between them. In germline, CDR1 is SQVTM, CDR2 ANQGSEA.

Turning to this clonotype: Compared with germline, one end of the junction differs, possibly owing to a read error. V gene TRBV7-6 combines with J gene TRBJ2-1, with TRBD1 matching over 8 bases. There are 15 residues in the CDR3. Germline loops: CDR1 SGHVS, CDR2 FNYEAQ. The chain's CDR3 is CAGSPLQGAYNEQFF. Here the CDR3 DNA reads TGTGCCGGCAGCCCCTTGCAGGGGGCTTACAATGAGCAGTTCTTC.

This clonotype appeared a few times. The J gene is TRBJ1-3, the V gene TRBV20-1; weak D call: TRBD1 (5 bases). CDR3 length: 14 residues. Germline CDR1 reads DFQATT; CDR2 reads SNEGSKA (reference sequence). V was cut by 6 bases and J by 0 bases, with 12 bases left in between. For the CDR3, the DNA is TGCAGTGCCCTGACAGTCTACTCTGGAAACACCATATATTTT. It encodes CSALTVYSGNTIYF.

This chain uses TRBV11-2 with TRBJ2-3; TRBD2 agrees at 8 bases. J gave up 0 bases and V 5 bases, and 7 bases lay outside the gene matches. Germline-derived CDR1 and CDR2 are SGHAT and FQNNGV. CDR3 length: 16 amino acids. CDR3 DNA sequence: TGTGCCAGCAGCCAAAGAGCGGGAGTCAGCACAGATACGCAGTATTTT. Protein sequence: CASSQRAGVSTDTQYF.